A single sample is the source of the 9 T cell receptor beta chains below, sequenced in a study of T cells in Graves' hyperthyroidism and ophthalmopathy. Amplification of TCR beta CDR3 regions was performed using RNA transcripts as template. The TCR CDR3 was amplified in a first-round RT-PCR using the HTBI primer set. In TCRdb, the multiplex PCR reads were re-called with MiXCR into one record per CDR3 protein. The sample has approximately 870,000 distinct CDR3 sequences; roughly 40% are singletons. The sequencing sample was made of blood. All receptors come from a man aged 18 to 30 with Graves' hyperthyroidism.

This clonotype was found a few times. This chain uses TRBV7-6 with TRBJ2-2; D is possibly TRBD2 (5 bases). V lost 1 base and J 6 bases, leaving 15 bases between the germline ends. Germline values: CDR1 SGHVS, CDR2 FNYEAQ. The CDR3 consists of 16 residues. CDR3: CASSLGASPGAGELFF. The CDR3 DNA sequence: TGTGCCAGCAGCTTAGGGGCTAGCCCCGGGGCCGGGGAGCTGTTTTTT. The full variable domain, with the rest looked up from reference TRBV7-6 and TRBJ2-2, is GAGVSQSPRYKVTKRGQDVALRCDPISGHVSLYWYRQALGQGPEFLTYFNYEAQQDKSGLPNDRFSAERPEGSISTLTIQRTEQRDSAMYRCASSLGASPGAGELFFGEGSRLTVL.

Ten or more counts support this clonotype. The chain is built from TRBV7-2 and TRBJ2-5; 7 bases fit TRBD2. Germline lookup yields CDR1 SGHTA and CDR2 FQGNSA. The V and J ends lost 5 bases and 7 bases, in that order; junction bases with no gene match: 7. This CDR3 is 13 amino acids long. The DNA of the CDR3 is TGTGCCAGCAGCCCCAGCGGGACGGCGACCCAGTACTTC. It encodes CASSPSGTATQYF.

This clonotype is a singleton in its sample. This chain links TRBV7-8 with TRBJ1-4; possible D gene TRBD1, 5 bases. The germline CDR1 and CDR2 sequences are SGHVS and FQNEAQ. The CDR3 is 16 residues long. V shed 1 base and J shed 8 bases, with 17 bases lying between them. The CDR3 sequence: CASSLDSGVAGEKLFF. The DNA for the CDR3 is TGTGCCAGCAGCTTAGATTCGGGGGTAGCTGGAGAAAAACTGTTTTTT. The complete variable domain, with remaining parts taken from reference TRBV7-8 and TRBJ1-4, reads GAGVSQSPRYKVAKRGQDVALRCDPISGHVSLFWYQQALGQGPEFLTYFQNEAQLDKSGLPSDRFFAERPEGSVSTLKIQRTQQEDSAVYLCASSLDSGVAGEKLFFGSGTQLSVL.

V and J are TRBV2 and TRBJ1-6; 7 bases align to TRBD1. J was trimmed by 7 bases and V by 2 bases; bases with no gene match: 11. The germline gives CDR1 SNHLY, CDR2 FYNNEI. The CDR3 extends over 17 amino acids. Here the CDR3 DNA reads TGTGCCAGCAGTGAATATGTACAGGGGACGGGCAATTCACCCCTCCACTTT. Encoded protein: CASSEYVQGTGNSPLHF.

In this sample, this clonotype turned up many times. The V call is TRBV15, the J call TRBJ1-1, with a tentative D call TRBD1 (5 bases). The germline CDR1 and CDR2 sequences are LNHNV and YYDKDF (reference sequence). The length of the CDR3 is 14 residues. V was trimmed by 6 bases and J by 3 bases, leaving 14 bases between them. The CDR3 nucleotides read TGTGCCACCAGAGGGGTAGGGGTTGACACTGAAGCTTTCTTT. As protein: CATRGVGVDTEAFF.

J is TRBJ2-3 and V is TRBV2; weak D call: TRBD2 (7 bases). Germline-derived CDR1 and CDR2 are SNHLY and FYNNEI. With 6 bases removed from V and 1 base from J, the gap between germline ends came to 14 bases. This CDR3 comprises 15 residues. The CDR3 loop is CASSVRGAGTDTQYF. The CDR3 DNA follows: TGTGCCAGCAGCGTACGGGGGGCCGGCACAGATACGCAGTATTTT.

The chain has TRBV6-5 and TRBJ1-2, with 10 bases aligning to TRBD1. There are 15 residues in the CDR3. With 4 bases clipped from V and 6 bases from J, the junction kept 8 bases outside the gene matches. From germline, CDR1 is MNHEY and CDR2 SVGAGI. This CDR3 is CASSFFTGTGDGYTF. The CDR3 coding sequence is TGTGCCAGCAGTTTCTTCACCGGGACAGGGGATGGCTACACCTTC.

This clonotype occurred many times. The CDR3, as DNA: TGCGCCAGCAGCACAACAGGGGCCACTGAAGCTTTCTTT. It specifies CASSTTGATEAFF. The genes are TRBV5-1 and TRBJ1-1; 7 positions match TRBD1. The V gene end was trimmed by 4 bases and the J gene end by 4 bases; junction bases not matched to a gene: 4. Germline-derived CDR1 and CDR2 are SGHRS and YFSETQ. The CDR3 length is 13 residues. Supplemented by reference TRBV5-1 and TRBJ1-1, the full variable domain reads KAGVTQTPRYLIKTRGQQVTLSCSPISGHRSVSWYQQTPGQGLQFLFEYFSETQRNKGNFPGRFSGRQFSNSRSEMNVSTLELGDSALYLCASSTTGATEAFFGQGTRLTVV.

This clonotype was picked up a small number of times. One junction end disagrees with the germline gene, perhaps due to a read error. This chain connects TRBV7-2 to TRBJ1-5; 7 nucleotides match TRBD1. The CDR3 is made up of 15 amino acids. Germline loops: CDR1 SGHTA, CDR2 FQGNSA. CDR3 DNA: TGTGCCAGCGGCTTCGACAGGGCTAGCAATCAGCCCCAGCATTTT. Amino acids: CASGFDRASNQPQHF.